Shown below are 25 T cell receptor beta chains from a single sample sequenced in a study of control samples from healthy donors and cancer patients. Produced via immunoSEQ multiplex PCR; TCRdb's table is partial and in-frame only. This sample carries around 120,000 clones, roughly 95% of them seen once, and the ten largest clones take about 3.6%. Specimen: blood. The receptors originated from a man between 25 and 39 years old in good health.

The chain has TRBV30 and TRBJ1-2; maybe TRBD1 (5 bases). The germline V gene encodes CDR1 GTSNPN and CDR2 SVGIG (reference sequence). The CDR3 is made up of 12 amino acids. V gave up 4 bases and J gave up 4 bases, with 10 bases separating them. The CDR3 sequence is CAWTQDTYGYTF. CDR3 nucleotide sequence: TGTGCCTGGACCCAGGACACCTATGGCTACACCTTC.

The chain joins TRBV19 to TRBJ1-2, with no clear D. Germline V gene lookup returns CDR1 LNHDA and CDR2 SQIVND (reference sequence). The CDR3 loop spans 15 amino acids. V was trimmed by 4 bases and J by 2 bases, leaving 14 bases between them. The CDR3 loop is CASSTPGRPNYGYTF. The CDR3 DNA reads TGTGCCAGTAGTACCCCCGGCAGGCCCAACTATGGCTACACCTTC.

The V gene is TRBV19, the J gene TRBJ1-1, with D unclear. CDR3 size: 13 residues. The ends were cut back, 2 bases at V and 2 bases at J, with 6 bases in the middle. Germline-derived CDR1 and CDR2 are LNHDA and SQIVND (reference sequence). CDR3 residues: CASSILLNTEAFF. The CDR3 nucleotides read TGTGCCAGTAGTATATTGTTAAACACTGAAGCTTTCTTT.

V gene TRBV19 combines with J gene TRBJ2-3, with D perhaps TRBD2 (5 bases). CDR3 length: 17 residues. The V gene's germline CDR1 is LNHDA and CDR2 SQIVND (reference sequence). Trimming took 7 bases from V and 5 from J, leaving 25 bases between them. The CDR3 sequence is CASIGGYAGPEGDTQYF. CDR3 nucleotides: TGTGCCAGTATCGGCGGGTACGCCGGGCCCGAGGGAGATACGCAGTATTTT. The full variable domain, its missing parts supplied by reference TRBV19 and TRBJ2-3, is DGGITQSPKYLFRKEGQNVTLSCEQNLNHDAMYWYRQDPGQGLRLIYYSQIVNDFQKGDIAEGYSVSREKKESFPLTVTSAQKNPTAFYLCASIGGYAGPEGDTQYFGPGTRLTVL.

In its sample, this clone was seen a few times. The chain links TRBV5-1 to TRBJ1-4; 7 nucleotides line up with TRBD1. CDR1 and CDR2 from the germline V gene are SGHRS and YFSETQ. Unmatched junction bases numbered 8, after V lost 4 bases and J lost 8 bases. CDR3 length: 14 residues. The CDR3, as DNA: TGCGCCAGCAGCGAGCAGGGACAGACCGAAAAACTGTTTTTT. Translation gives CASSEQGQTEKLFF.

The gene calls are TRBV6-4 and TRBJ2-1, with 14 positions matching TRBD2. Germline V CDR1 and CDR2: MRHNA, SNTAGT. The CDR3 spans 15 residues. After removal of 0 bases from V and 10 bases from J, the junction contained 2 bases not matched to a gene. CDR3 loop: CASSDSTSGGDEQFF. The CDR3 DNA follows: TGTGCCAGCAGTGACTCGACTAGCGGGGGGGACGAGCAGTTCTTC.

The chain joins TRBV6-5 to TRBJ2-2; no firm D call. Germline CDR1 MNHEY, CDR2 SVGAGI. Between the trimmed V and J ends, which lost 7 bases and 5 bases, there was a span of 2 bases. CDR3 size: 10 residues. The CDR3 DNA is TGTGCCAGCAATACCGGGGAGCTGTTTTTT. Translating gives CASNTGELFF.

Only a few counts were recorded for this clone. The rearrangement links TRBV5-5 to TRBJ2-7; D is possibly TRBD1 (6 bases). Germline V gene lookup returns CDR1 SGHKS and CDR2 YYEKEE (reference sequence). Trimming shortened V by 3 bases and J by 2 bases, and 12 bases separated the two germline ends. This CDR3 is 14 amino acids long. The CDR3 DNA sequence: TGTGCCAGCAGCTCGCTGCAGGGGACCTACGAGCAGTACTTC. Translated, it gives CASSSLQGTYEQYF.

This chain joins TRBV12-3 or TRBV12-4 and TRBJ1-1, with no clear D. CDR3 length: 13 amino acids. Trimming removed 4 bases at V and 4 bases at J, with 10 bases between. The DNA for the CDR3 is TGTGCCAGCAGTTGGGGTTTTGGCACTGAAGCTTTCTTT. Translated: CASSWGFGTEAFF.

The CDR3 is CASSFETGLGQETQYF. The CDR3 DNA follows: TGCGCCAGCAGCTTCGAGACAGGGTTGGGGCAAGAGACCCAGTACTTC. This chain links TRBV5-1 with TRBJ2-5; 7 nucleotides match TRBD1. V trimming: 2 bases; J trimming: 2 bases; junction bases outside the gene matches: 9. CDR1 and CDR2 from the germline V gene are SGHRS and YFSETQ. The CDR3 covers 16 residues.

The chain uses TRBV7-8 and TRBJ2-5; 14 bases align to TRBD2. Germline CDR1 SGHVS, CDR2 FQNEAQ. V shed 5 bases, J shed 5 bases, and the junction held 10 bases outside the gene matches. The CDR3 covers 17 residues. CDR3 bases: TGTGCCAGCAGCACCCGACTAGCGGGGGGGCGAGGGGAGACCCAGTACTTC. Its translation: CASSTRLAGGRGETQYF.

The gene calls are TRBV7-2 and TRBJ2-3; no clear D gene. CDR1 is SGHTA and CDR2 is FQGNSA in the germline V gene. The length of the CDR3 is 15 residues. Trimming cost V 6 bases and J 6 bases, with 19 bases left between them. For the CDR3, the DNA is TGTGCCAGCAGGTCCGATAGAGGTTCTCTGGATACGCAGTATTTT. This gives the protein CASRSDRGSLDTQYF.

This chain joins TRBV5-6 and TRBJ2-7, with D uncertain. The ends were cut back, 3 bases at V and 4 bases at J, with 5 bases in the middle. Looked up from germline, CDR1 is SGHDT and CDR2 is YYEEEE. The CDR3 covers 11 residues. CDR3 nucleotide sequence: TGTGCCAGCAGCTCCGGATACGAGCAGTACTTC. It specifies CASSSGYEQYF. Looking up the rest from reference TRBV5-6 and TRBJ2-7 gives the full variable domain: DAGVTQSPTHLIKTRGQQVTLRCSPKSGHDTVSWYQQALGQGPQFIFQYYEEEERQRGNFPDRFSGHQFPNYSSELNVNALLLGDSALYLCASSSGYEQYFGPGTRLTVT.

J is TRBJ1-1 and V is TRBV7-3, with D uncertain. With 1 base removed from V and 0 bases from J, the gap between germline ends came to 3 bases. The CDR3 totals 13 residues. In germline, CDR1 is SGHTA, CDR2 FQGTGA. The CDR3 region is CASSLRMNTEAFF. The CDR3 DNA follows: TGTGCCAGCAGCTTAAGGATGAACACTGAAGCTTTCTTT.

The rearrangement uses TRBV5-6 and TRBJ2-7; 7 nucleotides line up with TRBD1. The CDR3 length is 14 residues. In germline, CDR1 is SGHDT, CDR2 YYEEEE. The V segment lost 4 bases and the J segment 1 base; nucleotides outside the gene matches: 5. Here the CDR3 reads CASSQQGNSYEQYF. For the CDR3, the DNA is TGTGCCAGCAGCCAACAGGGGAATTCCTACGAGCAGTACTTC.

This sequence joins TRBV7-6 and TRBJ2-5, with D perhaps given as TRBD1 or TRBD2 (5 bases each). The ends were cut back, 1 base at V and 7 bases at J, with 16 bases in the middle. The CDR3 contains 15 residues. Germline assignment: CDR1 SGHVS and CDR2 FNYEAQ. The DNA of the CDR3 is TGTGCCAGCAGCTTAGTGTTATGGGACCTTGGGACCCAGTACTTC. Its protein product is CASSLVLWDLGTQYF.

The chain uses TRBV6-6 and TRBJ2-7; TRBD1 matches at 8 bases. The CDR3 extends over 12 amino acids. The germline CDR1 and CDR2 sequences are MNHNY and SVGAGI (reference sequence). J gave up 6 bases and V 5 bases, and 3 bases lay outside the gene matches. CDR3 nucleotides: TGTGCCAGCAGTGCCGACAGGGGCGAGCAGTACTTC. This codes for CASSADRGEQYF.

The V and J genes are TRBV28 and TRBJ2-2, with a weak D call TRBD2 (5 bases). V was cut by 3 bases and J by 7 bases, with 12 bases left in between. The CDR3 runs to 14 residues. The V gene's germline CDR1 is MDHEN and CDR2 SYDVKM. The CDR3 protein is CASSLGTGIGELFF. CDR3 sequence (DNA): TGTGCCAGCAGTTTGGGTACGGGGATCGGGGAGCTGTTTTTT. Variable domain in full (rest from reference TRBV28 and TRBJ2-2): DVKVTQSSRYLVKRTGEKVFLECVQDMDHENMFWYRQDPGLGLRLIYFSYDVKMKEKGDIPEGYSVSREKKERFSLILESASTNQTSMYLCASSLGTGIGELFFGEGSRLTVL.

This chain links TRBV7-9 with TRBJ1-5, with 9 bases matching TRBD1. V lost 5 bases, J lost 4 bases, and 9 bases stayed unmatched. Germline CDR1 and CDR2: SEHNR and FQNEAQ (reference sequence). The CDR3 sequence is 16 residues long. In DNA form, the CDR3 reads TGTGCCAGCAGCACTACAGGGGGCGTCGATAATCAGCCCCAGCATTTT. This codes for CASSTTGGVDNQPQHF.

This sequence joins TRBV5-8 and TRBJ1-5; D is unclear. Germline CDR1 and CDR2: SGHTS and YDEGEE. V lost 0 bases and J lost 5, with 12 bases in between. This CDR3 has 15 amino acids. The CDR3 sequence is CASSLGERADQPQHF. The CDR3 nucleotides read TGTGCCAGCAGCTTGGGGGAACGCGCCGATCAGCCCCAGCATTTT. Combining the CDR3 with reference TRBV5-8 and TRBJ1-5 gives the whole variable domain EAGVTQSPTHLIKTRGQQATLRCSPISGHTSVYWYQQALGLGLQFLLWYDEGEERNRGNFPPRFSGRQFPNYSSELNVNALELEDSALYLCASSLGERADQPQHFGDGTRLSIL.

The chain is built from TRBV6-5 and TRBJ2-2; D ambiguous. With 7 bases removed from V and 0 bases from J, the gap between germline ends came to 9 bases. Germline loops: CDR1 MNHEY, CDR2 SVGAGI. This CDR3 spans 14 amino acids. For the CDR3, the DNA is TGTGCCAGCAAACACCCCTCGAACACCGGGGAGCTGTTTTTT. It yields the protein CASKHPSNTGELFF.

The chain uses TRBV5-1 and TRBJ2-1; D unclear. V gave up 3 bases and J gave up 7 bases, with 20 bases separating them. Per the germline V gene, CDR1 is SGHRS and CDR2 is YFSETQ. The CDR3 runs to 16 residues. CDR3: CASSSPEFDTWNEQFF. CDR3 DNA sequence: TGCGCCAGCAGCTCCCCTGAGTTTGACACATGGAATGAGCAGTTCTTC.

In this sample, this clone turned up once. V is TRBV5-1 and J is TRBJ2-1; no firm D call. V was trimmed by 0 bases and J by 5 bases, leaving 12 bases between them. The germline V gene has CDR1 SGHRS and CDR2 YFSETQ. CDR3 length: 15 amino acids. CDR3 sequence reads: CASSLVVPINNEQFF. The CDR3 coding sequence is TGCGCCAGCAGCTTGGTAGTCCCTATTAACAATGAGCAGTTCTTC.

V usage is TRBV5-1 and J usage is TRBJ2-1, with 8 bases lining up with TRBD1. The CDR3 sequence is 15 residues long. Germline CDR1 is SGHRS and CDR2 is YFSETQ. Unmatched junction bases numbered 3, after V lost 2 bases and J lost 2 bases. The chain's CDR3 is CASSFTGGTYNEQFF. The CDR3 bases are TGCGCCAGCAGCTTCACAGGGGGTACCTACAATGAGCAGTTCTTC.

This chain joins TRBV5-1 and TRBJ2-3; weak D call: TRBD2 (6 bases). Trimming removed 4 bases at V and 1 base at J, with 13 bases between. The CDR3 is made up of 15 amino acids. The germline CDR1 and CDR2 sequences are SGHRS and YFSETQ. The CDR3 loop is CASSAGVAGTDTQYF. Written as DNA, the CDR3 is TGCGCCAGCAGCGCCGGGGTAGCGGGCACAGATACGCAGTATTTT.